This T cell receptor beta chain was retrieved from a study of response to subunit inactivated influenza vaccine. Study-level findings and limits: Only a handful of new T cells, the authors suggested, are recruited with each seasonal influenza vaccination.

The trim removed 0 bases at V and 5 bases at J, leaving 12 bases unmatched. The CDR3 has 19 residues. CDR1 and CDR2 (germline): SGHVS, FQNEAQ. TCRdb reprocessed the RT-PCR reads with MiXCR, giving one entry per CDR3 protein. The repertoire holds roughly 710,000 distinct CDR3 sequences, with 14% as singletons. This clonotype was counted between two and nine times. The antigen is unknown. This receptor was identified in a man aged 50 to 59 who received an inactivated influenza vaccine. This chain connects TRBV7-8 to TRBJ2-1; TRBD2 aligns across 11 bases. This material consisted of PBMCs from blood, taken approximately 15 days before vaccination. CDR3 protein: CASSLARIAGGPVDNEQFF. CDR3 sequence (DNA): TGTGCCAGCAGCTTAGCGCGTATAGCGGGAGGGCCGGTCGACAATGAGCAGTTCTTC.